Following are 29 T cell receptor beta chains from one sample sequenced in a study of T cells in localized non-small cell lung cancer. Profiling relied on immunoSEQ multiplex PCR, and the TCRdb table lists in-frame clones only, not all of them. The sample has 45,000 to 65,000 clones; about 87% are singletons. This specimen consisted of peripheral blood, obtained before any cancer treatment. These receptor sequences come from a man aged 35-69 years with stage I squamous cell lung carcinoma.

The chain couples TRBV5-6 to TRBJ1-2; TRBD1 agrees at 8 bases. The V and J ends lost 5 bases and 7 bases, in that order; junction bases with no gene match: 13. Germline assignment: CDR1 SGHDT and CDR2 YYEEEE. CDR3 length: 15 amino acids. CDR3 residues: CASSSLDRESAGYTF. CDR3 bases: TGTGCCAGCAGTTCCTTGGACAGGGAGTCGGCTGGCTACACCTTC.

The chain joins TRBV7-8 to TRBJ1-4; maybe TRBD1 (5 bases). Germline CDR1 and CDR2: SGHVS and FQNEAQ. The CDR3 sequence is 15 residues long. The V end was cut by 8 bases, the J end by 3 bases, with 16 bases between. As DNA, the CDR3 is TGTGCCAGCTCGCCGGGGGGGGTTGCTAATGAAAAACTGTTTTTT. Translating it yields CASSPGGVANEKLFF.

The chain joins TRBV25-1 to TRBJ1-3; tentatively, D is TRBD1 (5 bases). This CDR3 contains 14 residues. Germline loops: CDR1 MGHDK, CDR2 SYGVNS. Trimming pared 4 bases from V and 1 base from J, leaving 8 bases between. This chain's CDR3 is CASSASGSGNTIYF. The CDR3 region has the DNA TGTGCCAGCAGTGCTTCAGGGTCTGGAAACACCATATATTTT.

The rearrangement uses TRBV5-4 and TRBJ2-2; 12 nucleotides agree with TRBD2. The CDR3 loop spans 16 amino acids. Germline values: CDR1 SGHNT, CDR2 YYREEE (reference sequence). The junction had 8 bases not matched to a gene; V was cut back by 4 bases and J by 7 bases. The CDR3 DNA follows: TGTGCCAGCAGCCCCGCTAGCGGGAGGGCCTTCGGGGAGCTGTTTTTT. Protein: CASSPASGRAFGELFF.

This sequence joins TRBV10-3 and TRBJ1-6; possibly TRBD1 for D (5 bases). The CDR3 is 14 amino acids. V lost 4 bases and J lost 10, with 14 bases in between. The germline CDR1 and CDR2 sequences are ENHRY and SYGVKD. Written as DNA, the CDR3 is TGTGCCATCAGTGTGGGGACGGGGGAGTCACCCCTCCACTTT. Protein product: CAISVGTGESPLHF.

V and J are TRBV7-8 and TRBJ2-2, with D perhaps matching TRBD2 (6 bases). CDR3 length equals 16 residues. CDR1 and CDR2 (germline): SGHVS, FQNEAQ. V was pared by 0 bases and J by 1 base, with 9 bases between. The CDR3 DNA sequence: TGTGCCAGCAGCTTAGCGGGAGGACAGAACACCGGGGAGCTGTTTTTT. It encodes CASSLAGGQNTGELFF. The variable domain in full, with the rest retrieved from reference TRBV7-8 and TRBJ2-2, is GAGVSQSPRYKVAKRGQDVALRCDPISGHVSLFWYQQALGQGPEFLTYFQNEAQLDKSGLPSDRFFAERPEGSVSTLKIQRTQQEDSAVYLCASSLAGGQNTGELFFGEGSRLTVL.

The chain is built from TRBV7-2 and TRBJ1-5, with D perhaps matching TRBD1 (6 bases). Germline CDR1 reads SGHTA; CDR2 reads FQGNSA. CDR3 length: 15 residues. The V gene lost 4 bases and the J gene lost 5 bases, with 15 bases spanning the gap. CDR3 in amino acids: CASSSEVGADQPQHF. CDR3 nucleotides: TGTGCCAGCAGCTCCGAGGTGGGGGCAGATCAGCCCCAGCATTTT.

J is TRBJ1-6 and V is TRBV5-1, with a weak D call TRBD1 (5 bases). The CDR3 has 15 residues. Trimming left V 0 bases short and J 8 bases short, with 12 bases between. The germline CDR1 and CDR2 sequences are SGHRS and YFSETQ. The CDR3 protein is CASSLEGGRDSPLHF. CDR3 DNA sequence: TGCGCCAGCAGCTTGGAGGGCGGCAGGGATTCACCCCTCCACTTT.

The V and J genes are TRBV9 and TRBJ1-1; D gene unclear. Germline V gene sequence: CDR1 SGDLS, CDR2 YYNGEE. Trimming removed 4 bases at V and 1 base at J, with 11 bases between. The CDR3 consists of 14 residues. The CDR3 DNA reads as TGTGCCAGCAGCCCCGGACCCACGAACACTGAAGCTTTCTTT. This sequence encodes CASSPGPTNTEAFF.

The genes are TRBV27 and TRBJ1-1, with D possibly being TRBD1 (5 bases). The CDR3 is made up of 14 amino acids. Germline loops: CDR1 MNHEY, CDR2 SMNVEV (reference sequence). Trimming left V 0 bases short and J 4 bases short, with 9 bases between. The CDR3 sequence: CASSLSGVGTEAFF. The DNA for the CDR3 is TGTGCCAGCAGTTTATCGGGGGTTGGCACTGAAGCTTTCTTT.

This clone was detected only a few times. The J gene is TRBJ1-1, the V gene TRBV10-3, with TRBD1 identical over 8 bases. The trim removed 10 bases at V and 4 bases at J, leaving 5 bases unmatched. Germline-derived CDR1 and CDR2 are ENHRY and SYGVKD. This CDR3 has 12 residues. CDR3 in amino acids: CATGQGGTEAFF. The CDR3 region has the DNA TGTGCCACAGGACAGGGCGGCACTGAAGCTTTCTTT.

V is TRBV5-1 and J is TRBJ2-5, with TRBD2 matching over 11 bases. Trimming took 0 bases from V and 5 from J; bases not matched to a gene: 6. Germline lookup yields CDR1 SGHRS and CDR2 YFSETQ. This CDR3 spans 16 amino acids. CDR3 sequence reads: CASSLVASGRSETQYF. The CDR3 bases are TGCGCCAGCAGCTTGGTGGCTAGCGGGAGGTCGGAGACCCAGTACTTC.

CDR3 protein: CASSLPGPYNEQFF. CDR3 nucleotide sequence: TGTGCCAGCAGTTTGCCGGGGCCTTACAATGAGCAGTTCTTC. The J gene is TRBJ2-1, the V gene TRBV27; D may match TRBD1 or TRBD2 (5 bases each). Germline V gives CDR1 MNHEY, CDR2 SMNVEV (reference sequence). The CDR3 spans 14 residues. The V and J ends lost 3 bases and 4 bases respectively, with 10 bases between them.

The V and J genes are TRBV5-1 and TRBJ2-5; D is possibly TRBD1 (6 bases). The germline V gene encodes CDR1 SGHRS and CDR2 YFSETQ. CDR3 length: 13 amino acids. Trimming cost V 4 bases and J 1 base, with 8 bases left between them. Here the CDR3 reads CASSRDIQETQYF. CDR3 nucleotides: TGCGCCAGCAGCCGGGACATCCAAGAGACCCAGTACTTC.

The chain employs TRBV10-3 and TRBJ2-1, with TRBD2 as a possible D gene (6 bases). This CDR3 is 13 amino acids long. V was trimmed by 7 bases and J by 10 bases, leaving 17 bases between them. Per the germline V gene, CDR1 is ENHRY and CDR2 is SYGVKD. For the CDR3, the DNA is TGTGCCATCACCCGGGACTGGGGCGGGGAGCAGTTCTTC. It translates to CAITRDWGGEQFF.

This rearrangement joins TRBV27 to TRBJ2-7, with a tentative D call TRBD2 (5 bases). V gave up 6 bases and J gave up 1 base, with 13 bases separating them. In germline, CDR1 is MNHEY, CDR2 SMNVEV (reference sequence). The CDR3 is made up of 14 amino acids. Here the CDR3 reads CASRGLVGSYEQYF. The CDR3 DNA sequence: TGTGCCAGCAGAGGACTGGTAGGGTCCTACGAGCAGTACTTC.

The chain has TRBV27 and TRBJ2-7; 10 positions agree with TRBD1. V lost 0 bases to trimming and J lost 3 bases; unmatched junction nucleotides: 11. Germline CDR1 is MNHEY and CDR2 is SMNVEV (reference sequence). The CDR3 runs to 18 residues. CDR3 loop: CASSLSLSTGTGDYEQYF. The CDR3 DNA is TGTGCCAGCAGTTTATCCCTATCTACCGGGACAGGGGACTACGAGCAGTACTTC.

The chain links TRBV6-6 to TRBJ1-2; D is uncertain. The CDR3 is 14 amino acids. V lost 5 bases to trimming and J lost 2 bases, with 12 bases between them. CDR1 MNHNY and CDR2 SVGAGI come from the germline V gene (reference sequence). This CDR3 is CASSPTPQNYGYTF. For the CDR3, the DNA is TGTGCCAGCAGTCCGACACCACAGAACTATGGCTACACCTTC.

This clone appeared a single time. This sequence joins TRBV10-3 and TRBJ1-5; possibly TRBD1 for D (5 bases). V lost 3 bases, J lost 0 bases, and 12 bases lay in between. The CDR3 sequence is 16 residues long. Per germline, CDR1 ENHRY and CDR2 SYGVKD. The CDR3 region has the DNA TGTGCCATCAGTGACCAAGGGGCGGATAGCAATCAGCCCCAGCATTTT. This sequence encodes CAISDQGADSNQPQHF.

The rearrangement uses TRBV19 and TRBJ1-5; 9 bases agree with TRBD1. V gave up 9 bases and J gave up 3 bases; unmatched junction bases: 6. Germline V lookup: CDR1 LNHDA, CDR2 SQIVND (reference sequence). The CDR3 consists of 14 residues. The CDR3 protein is CASTTGGHNQPQHF. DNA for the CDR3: TGTGCCAGCACGACAGGGGGTCACAATCAGCCCCAGCATTTT.

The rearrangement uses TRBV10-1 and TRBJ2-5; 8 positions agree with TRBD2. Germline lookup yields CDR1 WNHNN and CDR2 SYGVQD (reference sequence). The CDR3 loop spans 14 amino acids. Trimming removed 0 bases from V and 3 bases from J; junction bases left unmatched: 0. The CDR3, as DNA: TGCGCCAGCAGTGAGTCGGGACTAGAAGAGACCCAGTACTTC. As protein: CASSESGLEETQYF.

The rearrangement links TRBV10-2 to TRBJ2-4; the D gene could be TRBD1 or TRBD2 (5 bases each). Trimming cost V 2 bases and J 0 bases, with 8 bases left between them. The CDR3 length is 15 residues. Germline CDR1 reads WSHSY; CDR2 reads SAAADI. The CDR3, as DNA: TGCGCCAGCAGTGAGGGGGGAAGAGCCAAAAACATTCAGTACTTC. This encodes CASSEGGRAKNIQYF.

The DNA for the CDR3 is TGTGCCTGGTCCGGGGGAGGGGACATTCAGTACTTC. It yields the protein CAWSGGGDIQYF. V gene TRBV30 combines with J gene TRBJ2-4; 7 positions agree with TRBD2. The CDR3 consists of 12 residues. Germline trimming cut 5 bases from V and 8 bases from J; bases unmatched to any gene: 6. Germline lookup yields CDR1 GTSNPN and CDR2 SVGIG (reference sequence).

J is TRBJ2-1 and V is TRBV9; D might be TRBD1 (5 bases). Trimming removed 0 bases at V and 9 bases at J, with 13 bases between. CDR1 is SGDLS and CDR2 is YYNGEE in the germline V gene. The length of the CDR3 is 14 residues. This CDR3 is CASSVGHGGAEQFF. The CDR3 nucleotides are TGTGCCAGCAGCGTAGGGCACGGTGGGGCTGAGCAGTTCTTC.

Here the CDR3 reads CAWSPKGSSYEQYF. The CDR3 DNA is TGTGCCTGGAGTCCCAAAGGAAGCTCCTACGAGCAGTACTTC. The rearrangement joins TRBV30 to TRBJ2-7; D gene ambiguous. Germline lookup yields CDR1 GTSNPN and CDR2 SVGIG (reference sequence). CDR3 length: 14 residues. Trimming left V 2 bases short and J 0 bases short, with 11 bases between.

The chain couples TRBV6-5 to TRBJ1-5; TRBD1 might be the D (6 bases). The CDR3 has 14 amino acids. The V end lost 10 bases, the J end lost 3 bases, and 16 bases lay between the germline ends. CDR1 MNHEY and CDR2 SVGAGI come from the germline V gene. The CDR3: CATKRTGTNQPQHF. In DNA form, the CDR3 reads TGTGCCACCAAGAGAACAGGGACCAATCAGCCCCAGCATTTT.

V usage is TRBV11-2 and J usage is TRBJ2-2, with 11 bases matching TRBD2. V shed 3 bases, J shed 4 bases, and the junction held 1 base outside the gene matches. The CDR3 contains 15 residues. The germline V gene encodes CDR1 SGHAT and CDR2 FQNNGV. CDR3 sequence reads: CASSLGLAVTGELFF. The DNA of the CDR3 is TGTGCCAGCAGCTTGGGACTAGCGGTCACCGGGGAGCTGTTTTTT.

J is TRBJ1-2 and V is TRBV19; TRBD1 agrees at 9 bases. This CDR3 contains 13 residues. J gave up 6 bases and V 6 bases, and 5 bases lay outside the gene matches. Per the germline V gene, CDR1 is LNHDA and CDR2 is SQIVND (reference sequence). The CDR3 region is CASSPDRGNGYTF. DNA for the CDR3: TGTGCCAGTAGCCCGGACAGGGGAAATGGCTACACCTTC. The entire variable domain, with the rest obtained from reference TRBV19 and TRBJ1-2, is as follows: DGGITQSPKYLFRKEGQNVTLSCEQNLNHDAMYWYRQDPGQGLRLIYYSQIVNDFQKGDIAEGYSVSREKKESFPLTVTSAQKNPTAFYLCASSPDRGNGYTFGSGTRLTVV.

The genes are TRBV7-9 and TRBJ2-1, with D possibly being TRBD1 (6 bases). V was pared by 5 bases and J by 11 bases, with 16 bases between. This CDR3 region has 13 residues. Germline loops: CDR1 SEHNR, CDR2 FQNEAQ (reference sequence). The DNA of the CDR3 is TGTGCCAGCAGCGCCCCGACAGGTTCACAGCAGTTCTTC. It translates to CASSAPTGSQQFF.